This T cell receptor beta chain appears in the sequencing data of a study of blood T cell repertoires in COVID-19. The assay was immunoSEQ multiplex PCR, and TCRdb's table has in-frame clones only and misses some. The repertoire holds 32,000 or so clones, with more than 85% as singletons. The CDR3 has 12 amino acids. Per germline, CDR1 SQVTM and CDR2 ANQGSEA. This clonotype was sampled from a man in his sixties or seventies with acute or convalescent COVID-19. The genes are TRBV29-1 and TRBJ1-1; the match to TRBD1 covers 7 bases. Sequenced sample: peripheral blood. CDR3 protein: CSGGQVGTEAFF. In DNA form, the CDR3 reads TGCAGTGGCGGACAGGTCGGCACTGAAGCTTTCTTT.